This TCR beta chain was captured by sequencing in a study of identical twins. There were only healthy Caucasians among the donors. From the 5' RACE reads, TCRdb called clonotypes with MiXCR, one entry per CDR3 protein. This sample carries about 520,000 distinct CDR3 sequences, 20% to 25% of them seen once, and the ten largest clones take about 0.93%. This clonotype was counted between two and nine times. The germline V and J ends were trimmed by 5 bases and 1 base, with 12 bases remaining between them. The length of the CDR3 is 14 residues. The data were also submitted as part of a second study, on T cells expressing NK-cell markers. This second report adds: Several donors' CD3+CD56-NKG2C+ cells were dominated by the same clonotypes. Expanded clones of NKG2C+ T cells had an unclear HCMV specificity.

The receptor was derived from a woman aged 18-30 years in good health. The source material was CD4+ T cells sorted from blood. This chain joins TRBV12-3 or TRBV12-4 and TRBJ2-7, with D perhaps being TRBD1 or TRBD2 (6 bases each). The CDR3 sequence is CASSPRRGSYEQYF. The CDR3 DNA follows: TGTGCCAGCAGTCCCAGGAGGGGGTCCTACGAGCAGTACTTC.